This T cell receptor (beta chain) stems from a study of molecular identifiers for immune sequencing clone quantification (dated by TCRdb to 2016 to 2018). General notes on the study: For a replicate experiment, the RNA from either approximately 20,000 or 100,000 naive CD8 T cells was divided into five aliquots, and four of those aliquots went on to sequencing. This methods study benchmarked molecular-identifier clustering-based TCR repertoire sequencing (MIDCIRS) and TCR RNA copy counting, using CD8 T cells to do so. General findings and caveats noted by the study authors: Spiked-in Jurkat TCR RNA equal to a single cell's worth was reported to be detectable even within 1,100,000 naive CD8 T cells. When barcode sub-clustering was omitted, TCR diversity was inflated by chimeric consensus sequences, with chimeras reaching as high as 47%. Clones above 20 RNA copies held over 99% of molecules in CMV-specific effector cells but under 1% in naive cells. Naive libraries contained spiked-in Jurkat TCR RNA (around eleven copies' worth), which is not part of the donor repertoire. About 3.1 recovered TCR RNA copies per cell were obtained by modeling, versus approximately 10 by digital PCR, implying a capture efficiency of 30% to 35%. Highly expanded clone sizes could be underestimated because identical TCR molecules may share a barcode.

At the junction V is shortened by 3 bases and J by 6 bases, with 8 bases in between. CDR1 and CDR2, per the germline V gene (reference sequence), are SEHNR and FQNEAQ. The CDR3, cysteine through phenylalanine, is 12 amino acids long. Only CDR3 DNA remains: 36 bases, in frame from the first base. The library was generated by PCR. The instrument given in TCRdb is Illumina HiSeq 4000. Bulk TCR libraries were made following a previously described method, with the TCR primers given in Table S5. Total RNA was purified with the Qiagen AllPrep DNA/RNA kit. Before analysis, reads from multiple sequencing runs of the same library were pooled. The authors' analysis ran thus. Reads were retained only if the reads had an exact TCR constant sequence, and the retained reads were trimmed to 150 nt and grouped according to their 12-nt molecular barcodes. Within each barcode group, reads were sub-clustered at a 15% Levenshtein threshold, and quality-weighted consensus sequences were built per RNA molecule. Non-functional sequences were filtered out, along with any lower-count sequence sitting one edit away from another sequence. Based on fitting two negative binomial distributions, any barcode sub-cluster with under 20% of the maximum read count was discarded. Starting from the raw public reads, TCRdb applied fastp trimming at Q25, assembled clones with MiXCR and retained in-frame beta chains. Each entry is one CDR3 protein sequence, shown with its most common DNA and genes. TCRdb, not the original authors, processed these V and J calls. This sample comprises approximately 550,000 distinct CDR3 sequences, about a fifth of them detected only once. The top ten hold around 0.84% of the sample.

This clonotype was observed at least ten times. No antigen is known for it. Nothing much larger sits one base from this clone, and base qualities are not available. Naive CD8 T cell libraries were made from approximately 20,000 to 1,000,000 sorted cells using 10%, 30% or 50% of purified RNA. Naive CD8 T cells were FACS-sorted as CD8+CD4-CCR7+CD45RA+ on a BD FACSAria II into RLT Plus buffer. Around 10 TCR copies' worth of Jurkat RNA were spiked into about 20,000-1,000,000 naive CD8 T cell samples to test detection sensitivity. CD8 T cells were enriched with RosetteSep CD8+ T Cell Enrichment Cocktail and Ficoll-Paque, followed by ACK red cell lysis.

Sequences were obtained from naive CD8+ T cells from blood, with Jurkat cell RNA spiked in. What the cell subset or site label conveys for this sample: FACS-sorted CD8+CD4-CCR7+CD45RA+ naive T cells. This chain joins TRBV7-9 to TRBJ1-1, and perhaps TRBD1 as D gene, on 5 matching bases. This clonotype was obtained from a human donor in good health. Some libraries in this study had Jurkat cell RNA spiked in. Here is the DNA: TGTGCCAGCAGCTTGGGACTTTCTGAAGCTTTCTTT. Protein translation: CASSLGLSEAFF.